Sequencing of this T cell receptor beta chain was carried out in a study of untreated major depressive disorder (dated by TCRdb to between 2018 and 2020). Background on the whole study: In this cross-sectional case-control comparison, antidepressant-free major depressive disorder patients and individually matched non-depressed controls were compared on T cell phenotype and TCR repertoire. The TCRbeta sequencing followed up on differences in Vbeta 5.1, Vbeta 11 and Vbeta 22 usage that flow cytometry had shown in the whole cohort.

CDR1 and CDR2 (DFQATT, SNEGSKA) derive from the germline V gene (reference sequence). Trimming costs V 6 bases and J 3 bases, and their ends lie 6 bases apart. CDR3 length: 10 amino acids, cysteine to phenylalanine. Just the 30-base CDR3 DNA is kept, in frame starting at base 1. As for this clone: The clone's antigen remains unknown. Nothing much larger sits one base from this clone, and base qualities are not available.

The Qiagen DNeasy Blood and Tissue Kit was used to extract total genomic DNA from purified CD4+ T cells. Following immunoSEQ immunosequencing protocols, the TCRbeta CDR3 region, as defined by IMGT, was amplified and sequenced. Per the original workflow: Preprocessing of raw sequence data for PCR and sequencing error correction was performed by the immunoSEQ service. The sequence data were imported into the immunoSEQ Analyzer and were further analyzed using VDJtools v1.0.7. The paired Wilcoxon signed-rank test was used to test differences between patients and controls. The immuneACCESS repertoire file appears here via TCRdb, limited to in-frame rearrangements. These files lack a portion of the clones; in checked studies, under half of the deficit traces to unresolved V genes, and the cause of the others is not known. V and J calls and clone size are as listed in that table; D and trimming were resolved from the DNA. The sample records just over 20,000 clones, around 87% of which are singletons. Approximately 5.1% of the sample rests with the top ten.

Study-wide conclusions, independent of this receptor: In every sequenced subject, the top five TRBV05-01 clones were all identified as private clones. In the sequencing data, TRBV25-01 and TRBV02-01 usage matched the flow-cytometry pattern without reaching statistical significance. For the sequencing comparisons, one-tailed planned tests were applied to only three preselected Vbeta families. Sequencing confirmed higher TRBV05-01 (Vbeta 5.1) usage among CD4+ T cells of depressed patients than controls, with p = 0.040 in a one-tailed test. Because of the strict matching and exclusion criteria, the study sample was comparatively small, which limits how generalizable the findings are.

Every depressed patient was matched in pairs with a non-depressed control on sex, age, current smoking status and body mass index. European descent was reported for all participants. No current or lifetime mood disorder was present in controls, and Quick Inventory of Depressive Symptoms-Self Report scores of 5 or less were recorded for controls. All participants were excluded for major medical conditions, Axis I/II comorbidities, regular medication or illicit drug use, or drinking over 100 g alcohol weekly. About 30 ml of peripheral blood was collected from each participant into EDTA tubes. Thawed PBMCs underwent magnetic negative selection with the BD IMag Human CD4 T Lymphocyte Enrichment Set to purify CD4+ T cells. The CD4+ enrichment method typically yielded 85% to 95% purity as confirmed by flow cytometry. A subgroup of a few case-control pairs, chosen blind to the chemokine receptor expression and flow-cytometric repertoire skewing results, underwent TCRbeta sequencing. Every blood sample was taken in the morning at 8:00 a.m., after which PBMCs were separated out using Ficoll-Hypaque gradient centrifugation. PBMCs were cryopreserved by gradual cooling to -80°C and stored in liquid nitrogen until assayed.

The sequenced sample consisted of CD4+ T cells from PBMCs. The rearranged segments are TRBV20-1 and TRBJ2-7; the D gene is unclear. The TCR sequence derives from a woman in her 30s in good health. The CDR3 region reads CSAGDYEQYF. The sequence in DNA is TGCAGTGCGGGCGACTACGAGCAGTACTTC.